These 2 T cell receptor beta chains share one sample of origin, sequenced in a study of T-cell memory formation after mild COVID-19. TCRdb re-called the 5' RACE reads with MiXCR, one entry per CDR3 protein. The table has over 150,000 distinct CDR3 sequences, around a sixth seen once. Sequenced sample: PBMCs or a T cell subset sorted from them (not recorded which). Every receptor here comes from a man between 18 and 35 years old who had mild COVID-19 (a few samples of this study predate the infection). Cell type and time point are not known.

This clonotype was picked up a small number of times. The rearrangement uses TRBV12-3 or TRBV12-4 and TRBJ1-3; D remains ambiguous. V shed 4 bases and J shed 0 bases, with 7 bases lying between them. CDR3 length: 14 residues. The CDR3 sequence is CASSSEFSGNTIYF. The CDR3 nucleotides read TGTGCCAGCAGTTCGGAGTTCTCTGGAAACACCATATATTTT.

Only a few counts were recorded for this clonotype. V is TRBV4-2 and J is TRBJ1-4; no firm D call. The length of the CDR3 is 14 residues. Trimming took 0 bases from V and 8 from J, leaving 10 bases between them. CDR1 is LGHNA, CDR2 YNFKEQ, per germline. The CDR3 reads CASSQDPGFEKLFF. CDR3 bases: TGTGCCAGCAGCCAAGATCCAGGTTTCGAAAAACTGTTTTTT.